The TCR beta chain described here comes from a study of human T cells and chemical hapten exposure. What the library attached to individual cDNA molecules were unique molecular identifiers. Under the authors' procedure: A per-sample median of around 91,000 TCRs was observed, with counts ranging from roughly 20,000 to 750,000. TCRdb processed the RACE reads anew with MiXCR; each CDR3 protein has one entry. The V and J calls reflect TCRdb's pipeline rather than the authors' work. This sample carries 110,000 to 150,000 distinct CDR3 sequences, over 9.5% of them seen once, and the ten largest clones take under 1.5%. The J segment lost 2 bases and the V segment lost 6 bases, leaving 9 bases of the junction unmatched. Germline CDR1 is MNHEY and CDR2 is SVGAGI. The CDR3 contains 16 residues. As for time point: patch test 2, 6 weeks after DPC sensitization. The treatment was: therapeutic diphenylcyclopropenone sensitization with weekly scalp DPC.

This chain connects TRBV6-5 to TRBJ2-3, with 9 bases identical to TRBD2. The sample was whole blood, taken in connection with sensitization to the hapten diphenylcyclopropenone (DPC). The sequence came from a woman aged 50 to 60 with alopecia areata. Some clones in this sample may be carry-over from other donors' samples. The chain's CDR3 is CASSLRSSGNTDTQYF. In DNA form, the CDR3 reads TGTGCCAGCAGCTTGAGGTCTAGCGGGAACACAGATACGCAGTATTTT.